Described below is a single TCR beta chain sequence and its context. What it recognizes is unknown. Vbeta (60) and Jbeta (13) primers were used in the PCR. The table came from immunoSEQ multiplex PCR; TCRdb's copy has only in-frame clones and leaves some out. The table records roughly 88,000 clones, more than 75% of them present only once. This specimen comes from a study of cytomegalovirus exposure and HLA in healthy donors. V lost 4 bases and J lost 6; bases outside the gene matches: 6. Germline V gene lookup returns CDR1 GTSNPN and CDR2 SVGIG (reference sequence). The CDR3 extends over 13 amino acids. At the time of sampling, donors were nominally healthy, though unrecorded immune exposures were likely. Regarding the study as a whole: Later work found that TCR association rates differed between HLA loci; DRB1 had the most and HLA-C the fewest. In a later analysis, most CMV-associated TCR beta chains appeared HLA-restricted. A list of about 160 TCR beta chains associated with cytomegalovirus was given.

The receptor was isolated from a man under 40 in good health and CMV-seropositive. Sequenced: PBMCs. This sequence joins TRBV30 and TRBJ2-7; 10 bases match TRBD1. The CDR3 loop is CAWTGDRGSEQYF. Written as DNA, the CDR3 is TGTGCCTGGACTGGGGACAGGGGCAGCGAGCAGTACTTC.